This T cell receptor beta chain appears in the sequencing data of a study of cytomegalovirus exposure and HLA in healthy donors. Study summary: The same platform was used for the roughly 120 validation repertoires as for the roughly 730 first-cohort repertoires, as reported in a later analysis. Findings and limits, study-wide: The study labeled roughly 160 TCR beta chains cytomegalovirus-associated. Specific recognition of CMV antigens was confirmed in vitro for a few chains (all CMV-associated).

With respect to this clone: Its antigen is unknown.

Sequencing was performed with immunoSEQ multiplex PCR; in TCRdb, only in-frame clones are kept and a portion is missing. The sample lists hundreds of thousands of clones, roughly 89% occurring once. V was pared by 1 base and J by 8 bases, with 1 base of the junction left unmatched. The CDR3 is 13 amino acids. Looked up from germline, CDR1 is SGHTA and CDR2 is FQGNSA. Input material: PBMCs. The chain joins TRBV7-2 to TRBJ2-1; 8 bases agree with TRBD1. The receptor's source is a man in his late teens or twenties in good health and CMV-seronegative. The CDR3 is CASSLGTGYEQFF. The CDR3 bases are TGTGCCAGCAGCTTAGGGACAGGGTATGAGCAGTTCTTC.